The sample holds a few counts of the clone carrying this T cell receptor (beta chain). This specimen comes from a study of PD-1 blockade in classical Hodgkin lymphoma. Generated by immunoSEQ multiplex PCR, the TCRdb table keeps only in-frame clones and is missing some. This table holds 47,000 or so clones, roughly 93% found once. Time point meaning: newly diagnosed, previously untreated cHL patient sample. PBMCs representing newly diagnosed, untreated classical Hodgkin lymphoma functioned as the comparison. The germline gives CDR1 WNHNN, CDR2 SYGVQD (reference sequence). V lost 2 bases and J 4 bases, leaving 11 bases between the germline ends. CDR3 length: 15 amino acids.

This sequence originates from a human donor with classical Hodgkin lymphoma. Sample: peripheral blood mononuclear cells (PBMCs). The chain joins TRBV10-1 to TRBJ2-2, with a possible D match to TRBD2 (6 bases). The CDR3 nucleotides are TGCGCCAGCAGTGAGGCCCTCGGGGGCACCGGGGAGCTGTTTTTT. Translated, it gives CASSEALGGTGELFF.